These T cell receptor beta chains were read from a single sample in a study of technical replicates of blood from a handful of donors. The assay was immunoSEQ multiplex PCR, and TCRdb's table has in-frame clones only and misses some. The profile shows 75,000 to 95,000 clones, approximately 91% of them singletons. Sequencing used T cells isolated from PBMCs. These receptors originate from a human donor in good health. Both conserved end residues are part of each CDR3. A D gene is named only where the DNA matches it firmly. Part of the rows lack a size; the others show once, few, many or a class for expanded clones.

clone size: NA
D gene: TRBD1
J gene: TRBJ1-2
V gene: TRBV30
CDR3 protein: CAWSSGTDYGYTF
CDR3 DNA: TGTGCCTGGAGTTCCGGGACAGACTATGGCTACACCTTC

clone size: NA
D gene: TRBD1
J gene: TRBJ2-5
V gene: TRBV4-1
CDR3 protein: CASSDSGTAQETQYF
CDR3 DNA: TGCGCCAGCAGCGACTCCGGGACAGCTCAAGAGACCCAGTACTTC

clone size: NA
D gene: TRBD2
J gene: TRBJ2-7
V gene: TRBV4-3
CDR3 protein: CASSQDTGLAGYYEQYF
CDR3 DNA: TGCGCCAGCAGCCAAGATACAGGACTAGCGGGATACTACGAGCAGTACTTC

clone size: NA
D gene: NA
J gene: TRBJ2-7
V gene: TRBV16
CDR3 protein: CASSQNPAGAHEQYF
CDR3 DNA: TGTGCCAGCAGCCAAAATCCCGCAGGGGCCCACGAGCAGTACTTC

clone size: NA
D gene: TRBD2
J gene: TRBJ2-7
V gene: TRBV4-1
CDR3 protein: CASSRGTSGNYEQYF
CDR3 DNA: TGCGCCAGCAGCCGAGGGACTAGCGGGAACTACGAGCAGTACTTC

clone size: NA
D gene: NA
J gene: TRBJ1-5
V gene: TRBV19
CDR3 protein: CASSVRGGQPQHF
CDR3 DNA: TGTGCCAGTTCCGTTCGGGGGGGTCAGCCCCAGCATTTT

clone size: NA
D gene: TRBD1
J gene: TRBJ1-2
V gene: TRBV28
CDR3 protein: CASSLWTGGNGYTF
CDR3 DNA: TGTGCCAGCAGCCTATGGACAGGGGGCAATGGCTACACCTTC

clone size: NA
D gene: NA
J gene: TRBJ1-3
V gene: TRBV19
CDR3 protein: CASSIDGEDTIYF
CDR3 DNA: TGTGCCAGTAGTATAGACGGGGAAGACACCATATATTTT

clone size: NA
D gene: NA
J gene: TRBJ2-1
V gene: TRBV15
CDR3 protein: CATSKASYNEQFF
CDR3 DNA: TGTGCCACCAGCAAAGCCTCCTACAATGAGCAGTTCTTC

clone size: NA
D gene: NA
J gene: TRBJ2-1
V gene: TRBV28
CDR3 protein: CATGRIKNQGNEQFF
CDR3 DNA: TGTGCCACCGGAAGGATAAAGAATCAGGGCAATGAGCAGTTCTTC

clone size: NA
D gene: NA
J gene: TRBJ2-1
V gene: TRBV5-6
CDR3 protein: CASTSNDYNEQFF
CDR3 DNA: TGTGCCAGCACCTCTAACGACTACAATGAGCAGTTCTTC

clone size: NA
D gene: NA
J gene: TRBJ2-1
V gene: TRBV7-9
CDR3 protein: CASSLTSSYNEQFF
CDR3 DNA: TGTGCCAGCAGCCTCACGAGCTCCTACAATGAGCAGTTCTTC

clone size: NA
D gene: TRBD2
J gene: TRBJ2-1
V gene: TRBV9
CDR3 protein: CASSVAGSGLAGVEQFF
CDR3 DNA: TGTGCCAGCAGCGTAGCGGGGTCAGGACTAGCGGGAGTAGAGCAGTTCTTC

clone size: NA
D gene: NA
J gene: TRBJ1-5
V gene: TRBV6-1
CDR3 protein: CASSTEFDQPQHF
CDR3 DNA: TGTGCCAGCAGCACAGAGTTTGATCAGCCCCAGCATTTT

clone size: NA
D gene: NA
J gene: TRBJ1-5
V gene: TRBV19
CDR3 protein: CASSIGTGSGNQPQHF
CDR3 DNA: TGTGCCAGTAGTATAGGAACAGGGTCGGGCAATCAGCCCCAGCATTTT

clone size: NA
D gene: NA
J gene: TRBJ1-1
V gene: TRBV27
CDR3 protein: CTSSYYRGGEAFF
CDR3 DNA: TGTACCAGCAGTTACTACAGAGGGGGAGAAGCTTTCTTT

clone size: NA
D gene: NA
J gene: TRBJ2-7
V gene: TRBV25-1
CDR3 protein: CASSESLPAKSYEQYF
CDR3 DNA: TGTGCCAGCAGTGAATCTTTGCCTGCTAAATCCTACGAGCAGTACTTC

clone size: NA
D gene: TRBD1
J gene: TRBJ2-2
V gene: TRBV11-2
CDR3 protein: CASSSEGQDTGELFF
CDR3 DNA: TGTGCCAGCAGCAGTGAGGGACAGGACACCGGGGAGCTGTTTTTT

clone size: NA
D gene: NA
J gene: TRBJ1-2
V gene: TRBV5-6
CDR3 protein: CASIRTGYGYTF
CDR3 DNA: TGTGCCAGCATCAGGACGGGGTATGGCTACACCTTC

clone size: NA
D gene: NA
J gene: TRBJ1-3
V gene: TRBV14
CDR3 protein: CASSQGTNTGNTIYF
CDR3 DNA: TGTGCCAGCAGCCAAGGTACTAACACCGGAAACACCATATATTTT

clone size: NA
D gene: NA
J gene: TRBJ1-1
V gene: TRBV19
CDR3 protein: CASSSPLRVVNTEAFF
CDR3 DNA: TGTGCCAGTAGTAGTCCCTTGAGGGTTGTGAACACTGAAGCTTTCTTT

clone size: few
D gene: NA
J gene: TRBJ1-5
V gene: TRBV30
CDR3 protein: CAWSVDSDQPQHF
CDR3 DNA: TGTGCCTGGAGTGTAGACAGCGATCAGCCCCAGCATTTT

clone size: NA
D gene: TRBD1
J gene: TRBJ2-7
V gene: TRBV19
CDR3 protein: CASSRGGVKSHEQYF
CDR3 DNA: TGTGCCAGTAGTAGAGGGGGCGTAAAAAGCCACGAGCAGTACTTC

clone size: NA
D gene: NA
J gene: TRBJ1-1
V gene: TRBV6-1
CDR3 protein: CASSESRVYTEAFF
CDR3 DNA: TGTGCCAGCAGTGAAAGTCGAGTCTACACTGAAGCTTTCTTT

clone size: NA
D gene: TRBD2
J gene: TRBJ2-7
V gene: TRBV7-8
CDR3 protein: CASSHRLAGLIYEQYF
CDR3 DNA: TGTGCCAGCAGCCACAGACTAGCGGGGCTTATCTACGAGCAGTACTTC

clone size: once
D gene: NA
J gene: TRBJ1-3
V gene: TRBV5-1
CDR3 protein: CASSWENGNTIYF
CDR3 DNA: TGCGCCAGCAGCTGGGAGAATGGAAACACCATATATTTT

clone size: NA
D gene: NA
J gene: TRBJ1-3
V gene: TRBV5-5
CDR3 protein: CASSLGIRGTGNTIYF
CDR3 DNA: TGTGCCAGCAGCTTGGGGATCAGAGGGACAGGAAACACCATATATTTT

clone size: NA
D gene: NA
J gene: TRBJ1-4
V gene: TRBV29-1
CDR3 protein: CSSSRRGGDGTNEKLFF
CDR3 DNA: TGCAGCTCCTCCCGGAGGGGGGGCGATGGAACTAATGAAAAACTGTTTTTT

clone size: NA
D gene: TRBD2
J gene: TRBJ2-3
V gene: TRBV6-5
CDR3 protein: CASTLAESHTQYF
CDR3 DNA: TGTGCCAGCACCCTAGCGGAGTCTCATACGCAGTATTTT

clone size: NA
D gene: NA
J gene: TRBJ1-2
V gene: TRBV11-2
CDR3 protein: CASSLGGRYYGYTF
CDR3 DNA: TGTGCCAGCAGCTTAGGGGGGAGGTACTATGGCTACACCTTC

clone size: NA
D gene: TRBD2
J gene: TRBJ2-1
V gene: TRBV7-7
CDR3 protein: CASSLAPLREVLNEQFF
CDR3 DNA: TGTGCCAGCAGCTTAGCGCCGTTGCGGGAGGTTCTGAATGAGCAGTTCTTC

clone size: NA
D gene: NA
J gene: TRBJ1-1
V gene: TRBV12-5
CDR3 protein: CASGLVGGTEAFF
CDR3 DNA: TGTGCTAGTGGTTTGGTAGGAGGGACTGAAGCTTTCTTT

clone size: NA
D gene: TRBD2
J gene: TRBJ2-7
V gene: TRBV5-5
CDR3 protein: CASRLAGGPIEQYF
CDR3 DNA: TGTGCCAGCAGATTAGCGGGAGGGCCTATCGAGCAGTACTTC

clone size: NA
D gene: NA
J gene: TRBJ1-1
V gene: TRBV5-1
CDR3 protein: CASSLAPGDTEAFF
CDR3 DNA: TGCGCCAGCAGCTTGGCCCCAGGGGACACTGAAGCTTTCTTT

clone size: NA
D gene: TRBD1
J gene: TRBJ2-1
V gene: TRBV5-6
CDR3 protein: CASSLDRGRGRINEQFF
CDR3 DNA: TGTGCCAGCAGCTTGGACAGGGGGCGAGGCAGGATCAATGAGCAGTTCTTC

clone size: once
D gene: NA
J gene: TRBJ2-5
V gene: TRBV9
CDR3 protein: CASSVSLTGSGETQYF
CDR3 DNA: TGTGCCAGCAGCGTTTCCCTAACAGGGTCAGGAGAGACCCAGTACTTC

clone size: NA
D gene: TRBD1
J gene: TRBJ2-7
V gene: TRBV2
CDR3 protein: CASQGAIAEQYF
CDR3 DNA: TGTGCCAGCCAGGGGGCAATCGCCGAGCAGTACTTC

clone size: NA
D gene: TRBD1
J gene: TRBJ1-2
V gene: TRBV30
CDR3 protein: CAWSIPRTGDYGYTF
CDR3 DNA: TGTGCCTGGAGTATCCCTCGGACAGGTGACTATGGCTACACCTTC